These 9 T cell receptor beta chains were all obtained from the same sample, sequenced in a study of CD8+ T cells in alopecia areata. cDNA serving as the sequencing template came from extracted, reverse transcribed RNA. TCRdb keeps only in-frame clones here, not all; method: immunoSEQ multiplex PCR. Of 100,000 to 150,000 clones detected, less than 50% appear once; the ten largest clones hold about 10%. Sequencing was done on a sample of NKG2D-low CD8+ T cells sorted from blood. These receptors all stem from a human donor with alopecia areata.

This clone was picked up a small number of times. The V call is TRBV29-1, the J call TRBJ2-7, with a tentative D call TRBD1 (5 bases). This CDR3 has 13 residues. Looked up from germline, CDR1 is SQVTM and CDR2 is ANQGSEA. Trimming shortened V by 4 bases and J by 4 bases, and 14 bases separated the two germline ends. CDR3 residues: CSVAKGQSYEQYF. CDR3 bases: TGCAGCGTTGCTAAGGGGCAGAGTTACGAGCAGTACTTC.

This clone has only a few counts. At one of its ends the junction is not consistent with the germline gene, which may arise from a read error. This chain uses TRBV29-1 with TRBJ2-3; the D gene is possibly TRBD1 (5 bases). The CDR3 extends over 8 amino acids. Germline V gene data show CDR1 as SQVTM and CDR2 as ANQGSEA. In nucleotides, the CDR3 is TGCAGCGCCGAGGACACTACTTTT. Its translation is CSAEDTTF.

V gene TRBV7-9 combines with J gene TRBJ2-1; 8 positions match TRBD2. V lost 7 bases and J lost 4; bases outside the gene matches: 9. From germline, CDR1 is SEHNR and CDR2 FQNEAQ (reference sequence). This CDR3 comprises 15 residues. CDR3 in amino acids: CASTPLLAGYNEQFF. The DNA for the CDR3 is TGTGCCAGCACCCCTTTGTTAGCGGGATACAATGAGCAGTTCTTC.

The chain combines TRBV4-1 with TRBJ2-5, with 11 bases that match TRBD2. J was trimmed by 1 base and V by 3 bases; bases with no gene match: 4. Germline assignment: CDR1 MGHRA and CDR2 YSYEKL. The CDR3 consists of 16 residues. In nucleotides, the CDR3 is TGCGCCAGCAGCCATCCCGGGACTAGCGGCCAAGAGACCCAGTACTTC. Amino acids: CASSHPGTSGQETQYF.

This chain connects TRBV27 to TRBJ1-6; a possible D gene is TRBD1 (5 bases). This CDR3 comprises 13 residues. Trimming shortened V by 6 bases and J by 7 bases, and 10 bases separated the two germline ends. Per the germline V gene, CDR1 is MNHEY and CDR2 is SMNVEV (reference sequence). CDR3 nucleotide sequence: TGTGCCAGCAGCCCGGGGGAAAATTCACCCCTCCACTTT. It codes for CASSPGENSPLHF.

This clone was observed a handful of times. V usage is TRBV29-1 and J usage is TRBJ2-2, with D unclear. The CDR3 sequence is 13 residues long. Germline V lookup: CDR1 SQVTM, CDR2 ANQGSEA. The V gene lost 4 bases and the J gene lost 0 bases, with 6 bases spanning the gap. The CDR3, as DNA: TGCAGCGTTGTGGCGCCGAACACCGGGGAGCTGTTTTTT. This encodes CSVVAPNTGELFF.

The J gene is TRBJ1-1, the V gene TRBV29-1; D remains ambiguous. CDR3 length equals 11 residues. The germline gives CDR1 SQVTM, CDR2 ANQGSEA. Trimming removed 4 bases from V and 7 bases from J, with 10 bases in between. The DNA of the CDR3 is TGCAGCGTTGTGTTGCCAGTTGAAGCTTTCTTT. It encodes CSVVLPVEAFF. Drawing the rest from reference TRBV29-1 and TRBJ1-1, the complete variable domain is SAVISQKPSRDICQRGTSLTIQCQVDSQVTMMFWYRQQPGQSLTLIATANQGSEATYESGFVIDKFPISRPNLTFSTLTVSNMSPEDSSIYLCSVVLPVEAFFGQGTRLTVV.

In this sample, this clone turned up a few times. CDR3: CARDRRRPISYNEQFF. The CDR3 DNA follows: TGTGCCAGAGACCGACGTAGGCCGATCTCCTACAATGAGCAGTTCTTC. J is TRBJ2-1 and V is TRBV19; D gene uncertain. The CDR3 has 16 amino acids. The germline V gene encodes CDR1 LNHDA and CDR2 SQIVND (reference sequence). V dropped 9 bases and J dropped 0 bases, with 18 bases sitting between them.

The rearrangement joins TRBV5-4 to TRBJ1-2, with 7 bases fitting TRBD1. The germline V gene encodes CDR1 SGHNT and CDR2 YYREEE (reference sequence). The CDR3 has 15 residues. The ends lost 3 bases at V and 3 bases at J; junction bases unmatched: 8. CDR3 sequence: CASSSDRDDHYGYTF. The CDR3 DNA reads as TGTGCCAGCAGCTCTGACAGGGACGACCACTATGGCTACACCTTC.